Ten or more counts support the clone carrying this T cell receptor beta chain. This specimen belongs to a study of T cell repertoires in cytomegalovirus infection. Study in general: A matching HLA type, together with CMV infection, was signaled by public TCR beta signatures.

Via MiXCR, TCRdb re-called the reads, giving one row per CDR3 protein. The sample consists of roughly 230,000 distinct CDR3 sequences, over 15% of them appearing once. V was pared by 5 bases and J by 2 bases, with 16 bases between. Per germline, CDR1 SGHAT and CDR2 FQNNGV. The CDR3 has 16 residues. The sample taken for sequencing was CD8+ T cells from PBMCs. This rearrangement joins TRBV11-2 to TRBJ1-3; D is perhaps TRBD1 (5 bases). The sequence was collected from a human donor in good health (CMV status not recorded). Some clones in this sample may be carry-over from other donors' samples. This CDR3 is CASSLFSRVPGNTIYF. CDR3 in DNA: TGTGCCAGCAGCCTTTTCTCCAGGGTTCCTGGAAACACCATATATTTT.